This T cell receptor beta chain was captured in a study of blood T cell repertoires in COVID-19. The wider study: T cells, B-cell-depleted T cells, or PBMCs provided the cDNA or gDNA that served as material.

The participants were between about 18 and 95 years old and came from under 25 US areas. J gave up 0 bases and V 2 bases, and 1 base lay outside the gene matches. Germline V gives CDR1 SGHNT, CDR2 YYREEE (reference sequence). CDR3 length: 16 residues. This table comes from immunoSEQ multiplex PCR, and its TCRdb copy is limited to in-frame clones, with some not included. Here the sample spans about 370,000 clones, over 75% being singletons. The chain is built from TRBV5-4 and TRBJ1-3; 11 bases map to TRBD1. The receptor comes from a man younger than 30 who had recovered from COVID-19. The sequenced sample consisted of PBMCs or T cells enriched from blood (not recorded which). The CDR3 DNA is TGTGCCAGCAGCTTCGGGACAGGGGGCTCTGGAAACACCATATATTTT. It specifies CASSFGTGGSGNTIYF.